This T cell receptor beta chain was captured by sequencing in a study of CD8+CD57+ T cells in acquired aplastic anemia. Study details: On average, sorted CD4+ and CD8+ cells gave around 3 ug of DNA. Findings of the study overall: There were over 25 CD8+ CDR3 sequences that occurred in both patients and controls. The CD8+ Simpson's diversity of patients and controls was not significantly different.

Whoever was chosen for sequencing had shown CD8+CD57+ cell expansion by flow cytometry. Blood samples were obtained from patients who had received no prior therapy. The ends were cut back, 3 bases at V and 3 bases at J, with 15 bases in the middle. Per germline, CDR1 WNHNN and CDR2 SYGVQD (reference sequence). The CDR3 is made up of 15 amino acids. Points on this clonotype: Its antigen remains unknown.

Researchers used genomic DNA as the template to profile TCR beta VDJ and CDR3. Each CDR3 protein gets one entry after TCRdb re-called the reads with MiXCR. The table lists about half a million distinct CDR3 sequences, roughly 34% of them singletons. Sequencing input: sorted CD4+, CD8+, or CD8+CD57+ T cells (not recorded which) from PBMCs. The chain recombines TRBV10-1 with TRBJ2-7; a weak D match, TRBD1 (6 bases). This clonotype was sampled from a human donor with aplastic anemia. The CDR3 DNA sequence: TGCGCCAGCAGTGACCCAGGGACAATCCGCTACGAGCAGTACTTC. Translation gives CASSDPGTIRYEQYF.